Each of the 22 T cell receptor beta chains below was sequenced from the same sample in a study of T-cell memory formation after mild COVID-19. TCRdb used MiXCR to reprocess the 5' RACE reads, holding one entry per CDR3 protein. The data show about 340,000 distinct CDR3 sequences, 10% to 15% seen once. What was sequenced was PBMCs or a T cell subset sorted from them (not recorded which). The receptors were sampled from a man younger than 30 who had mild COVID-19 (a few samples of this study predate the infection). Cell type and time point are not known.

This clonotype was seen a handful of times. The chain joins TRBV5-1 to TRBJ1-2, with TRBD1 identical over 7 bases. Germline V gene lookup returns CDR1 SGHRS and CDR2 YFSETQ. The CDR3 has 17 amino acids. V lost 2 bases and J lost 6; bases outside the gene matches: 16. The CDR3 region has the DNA TGCGCCAGCAGCTTAAGACGACTGACAGGGAGTATGGATGGCTACACCTTC. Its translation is CASSLRRLTGSMDGYTF.

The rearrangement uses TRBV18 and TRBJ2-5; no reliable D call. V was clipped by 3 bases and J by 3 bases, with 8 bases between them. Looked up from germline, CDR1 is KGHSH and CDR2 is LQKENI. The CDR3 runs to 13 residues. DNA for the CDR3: TGTGCCAGCTCACCCCCCCTTAAAGAGACCCAGTACTTC. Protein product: CASSPPLKETQYF.

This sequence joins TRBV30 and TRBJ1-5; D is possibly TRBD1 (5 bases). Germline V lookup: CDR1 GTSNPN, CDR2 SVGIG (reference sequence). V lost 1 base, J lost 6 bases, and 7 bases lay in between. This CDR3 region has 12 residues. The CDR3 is CAWSGQGQPQHF. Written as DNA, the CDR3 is TGTGCCTGGAGTGGCCAGGGTCAGCCCCAGCATTTT.

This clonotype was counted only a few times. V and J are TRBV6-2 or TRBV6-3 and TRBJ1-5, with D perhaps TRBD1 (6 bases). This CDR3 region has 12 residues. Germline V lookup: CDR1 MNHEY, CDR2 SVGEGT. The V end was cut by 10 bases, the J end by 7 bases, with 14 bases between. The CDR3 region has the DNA TGTGCCACCGAGGGGGTCGGGCAGCCCCAGCATTTT. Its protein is CATEGVGQPQHF.

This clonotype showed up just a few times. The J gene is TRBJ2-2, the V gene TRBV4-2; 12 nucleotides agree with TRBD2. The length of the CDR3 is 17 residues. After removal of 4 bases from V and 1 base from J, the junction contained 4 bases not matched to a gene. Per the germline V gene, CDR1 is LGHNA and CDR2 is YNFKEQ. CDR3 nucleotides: TGTGCCAGCAGCCCGACTAGCGGGGGAAAGAACACCGGGGAGCTGTTTTTT. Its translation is CASSPTSGGKNTGELFF.

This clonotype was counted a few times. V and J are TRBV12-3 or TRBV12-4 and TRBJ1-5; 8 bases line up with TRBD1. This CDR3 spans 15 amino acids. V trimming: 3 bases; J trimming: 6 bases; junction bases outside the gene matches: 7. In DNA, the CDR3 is TGTGCCAGCAGTTTGACAGGGGATCCTTCTCAGCCCCAGCATTTT. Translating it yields CASSLTGDPSQPQHF.

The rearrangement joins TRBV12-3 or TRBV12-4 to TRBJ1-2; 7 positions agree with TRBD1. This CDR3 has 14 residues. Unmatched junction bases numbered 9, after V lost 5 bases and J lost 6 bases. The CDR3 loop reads CASSPDRAVHGYTF. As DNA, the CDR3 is TGTGCCAGCAGTCCCGACAGGGCGGTGCATGGCTACACCTTC.

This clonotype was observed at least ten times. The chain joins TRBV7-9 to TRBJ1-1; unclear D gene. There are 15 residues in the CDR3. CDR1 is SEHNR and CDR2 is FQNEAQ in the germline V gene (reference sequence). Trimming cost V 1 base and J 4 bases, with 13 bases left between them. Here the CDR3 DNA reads TGTGCCAGCAGCTTAGATGGGAGTCTTAGCACTGAAGCTTTCTTT. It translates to CASSLDGSLSTEAFF.

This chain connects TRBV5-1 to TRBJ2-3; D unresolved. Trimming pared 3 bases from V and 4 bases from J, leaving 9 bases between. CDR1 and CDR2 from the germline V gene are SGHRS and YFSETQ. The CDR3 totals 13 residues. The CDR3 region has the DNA TGCGCCAGCAGCTCGGATATACCAGATACGCAGTATTTT. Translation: CASSSDIPDTQYF.

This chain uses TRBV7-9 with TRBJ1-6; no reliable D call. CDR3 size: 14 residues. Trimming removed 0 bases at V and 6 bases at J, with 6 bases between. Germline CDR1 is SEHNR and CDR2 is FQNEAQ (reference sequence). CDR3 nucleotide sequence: TGTGCCAGCAGCTTAGCGCAGATTAATTCACCCCTCCACTTT. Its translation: CASSLAQINSPLHF.

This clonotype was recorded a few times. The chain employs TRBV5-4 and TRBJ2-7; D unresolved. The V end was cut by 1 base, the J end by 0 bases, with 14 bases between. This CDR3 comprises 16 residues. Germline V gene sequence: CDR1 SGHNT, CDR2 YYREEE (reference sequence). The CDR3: CASSLIGHASSYEQYF. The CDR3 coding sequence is TGTGCCAGCAGCTTGATTGGGCACGCTAGCTCCTACGAGCAGTACTTC.

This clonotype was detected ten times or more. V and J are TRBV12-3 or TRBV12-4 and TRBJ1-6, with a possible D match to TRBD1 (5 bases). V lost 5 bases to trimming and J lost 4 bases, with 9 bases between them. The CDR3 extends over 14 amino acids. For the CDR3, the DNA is TGTGCCAGCAGTGGAACAGGTTATAATTCACCCCTCCACTTT. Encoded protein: CASSGTGYNSPLHF.

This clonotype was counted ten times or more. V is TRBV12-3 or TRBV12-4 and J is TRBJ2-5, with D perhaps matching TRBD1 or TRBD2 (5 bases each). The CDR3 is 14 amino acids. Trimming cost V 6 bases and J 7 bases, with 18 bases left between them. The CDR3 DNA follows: TGTGCCAGCAGAACCACCGGGACCCTAGTGACCCAGTACTTC. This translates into CASRTTGTLVTQYF.

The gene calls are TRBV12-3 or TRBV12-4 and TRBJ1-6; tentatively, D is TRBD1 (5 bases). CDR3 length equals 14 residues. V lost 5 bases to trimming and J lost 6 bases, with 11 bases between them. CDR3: CASSRQNSNSPLHF. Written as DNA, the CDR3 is TGTGCCAGCAGTCGACAGAACAGTAATTCACCCCTCCACTTT.

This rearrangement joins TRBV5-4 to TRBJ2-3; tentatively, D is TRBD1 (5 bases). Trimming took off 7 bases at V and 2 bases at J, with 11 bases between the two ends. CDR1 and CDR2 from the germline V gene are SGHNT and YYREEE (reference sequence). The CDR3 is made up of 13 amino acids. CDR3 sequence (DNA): TGTGCCAGCGGGTCAGGGATCACAGATACGCAGTATTTT. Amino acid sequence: CASGSGITDTQYF.

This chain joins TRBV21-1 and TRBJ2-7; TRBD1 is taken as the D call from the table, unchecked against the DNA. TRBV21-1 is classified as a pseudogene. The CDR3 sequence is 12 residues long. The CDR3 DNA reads TGTGCCAGCGTCGGGGGGTCCAACGAGCAGTACGTC. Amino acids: CASVGGSNEQYV.

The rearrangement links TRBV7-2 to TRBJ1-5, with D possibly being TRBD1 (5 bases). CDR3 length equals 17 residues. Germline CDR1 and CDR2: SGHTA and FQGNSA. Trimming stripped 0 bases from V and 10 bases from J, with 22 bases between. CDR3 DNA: TGTGCCAGCAGCTTAGCCCGACAGCCTATGGGAATGGAACCCCAGCATTTT. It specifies CASSLARQPMGMEPQHF. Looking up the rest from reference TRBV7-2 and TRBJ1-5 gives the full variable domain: GAGVSQSPSNKVTEKGKDVELRCDPISGHTALYWYRQSLGQGLEFLIYFQGNSAPDKSGLPSDRFSAERTGGSVSTLTIQRTQQEDSAVYLCASSLARQPMGMEPQHFGDGTRLSIL.

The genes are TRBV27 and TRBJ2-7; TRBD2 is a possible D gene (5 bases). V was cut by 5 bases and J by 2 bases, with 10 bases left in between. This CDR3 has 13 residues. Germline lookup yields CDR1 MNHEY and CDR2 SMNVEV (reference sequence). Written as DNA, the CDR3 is TGTGCCAGCAGTGCCCGGGGTACCTACGAGCAGTACGTC. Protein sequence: CASSARGTYEQYV.

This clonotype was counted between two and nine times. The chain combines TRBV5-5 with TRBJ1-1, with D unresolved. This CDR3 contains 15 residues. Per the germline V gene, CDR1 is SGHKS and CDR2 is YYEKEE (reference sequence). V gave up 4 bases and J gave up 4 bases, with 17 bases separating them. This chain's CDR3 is CASSPQSGRLTEAFF. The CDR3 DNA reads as TGTGCCAGCAGCCCTCAATCCGGGCGGCTCACTGAAGCTTTCTTT.

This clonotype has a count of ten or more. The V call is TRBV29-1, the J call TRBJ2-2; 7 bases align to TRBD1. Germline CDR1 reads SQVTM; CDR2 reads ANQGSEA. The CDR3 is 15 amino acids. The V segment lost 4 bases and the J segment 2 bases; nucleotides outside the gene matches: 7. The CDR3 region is CSVGTDRLNTGELFF. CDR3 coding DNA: TGCAGCGTTGGGACGGACAGGTTAAACACCGGGGAGCTGTTTTTT.

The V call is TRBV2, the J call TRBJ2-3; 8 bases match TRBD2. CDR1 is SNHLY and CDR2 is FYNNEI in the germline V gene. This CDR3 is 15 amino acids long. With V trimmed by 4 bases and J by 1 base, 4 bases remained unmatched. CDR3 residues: CASSALAERTDTQYF. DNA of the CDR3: TGTGCCAGCAGTGCACTAGCGGAGCGCACAGATACGCAGTATTTT.

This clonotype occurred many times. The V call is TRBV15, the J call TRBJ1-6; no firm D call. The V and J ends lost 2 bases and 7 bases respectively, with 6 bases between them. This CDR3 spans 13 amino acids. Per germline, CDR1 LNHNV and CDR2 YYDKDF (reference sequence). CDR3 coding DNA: TGTGCCACCAGCAGAAACCAAAATTCACCCCTCCACTTT. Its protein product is CATSRNQNSPLHF.